Reported below is one T cell receptor (beta chain). Per the germline V gene, CDR1 is SEHNR and CDR2 is FQNEAQ (reference sequence). This CDR3 comprises 14 residues. V lost 0 bases and J 5 bases, leaving 7 bases between the germline ends. The data were obtained in a study of regulatory T cells in long-lasting Graves disease. Researchers made TCR beta libraries by using iRepertoire HTBI primers and running Arm-PCR on CDR3 regions. From the multiplex PCR reads, TCRdb called clonotypes with MiXCR, one entry per CDR3 protein. The sample yields about 530,000 distinct CDR3 sequences, about 16% seen once. The time point here: newly diagnosed GD, antithyroid drugs for less than 3 months. Researchers made the TCR library from RNA that was extracted from PBMCs. These sequences were also reported in another study, on T cells in Graves' hyperthyroidism and ophthalmopathy. Per that paper: Appearing also in blood were most of the thyroid clonotypes expanded above 0.001.

The receptor was isolated from a woman aged 40-60 years with Graves disease. This chain links TRBV7-9 with TRBJ1-4; D remains ambiguous. This sample comprised peripheral blood mononuclear cells (PBMCs), obtained at new diagnosis, from a patient treated with antithyroid drugs. The CDR3 region has the DNA TGTGCCAGCAGCTTAGCGGTCCTCAATGAAAAACTGTTTTTT. Protein: CASSLAVLNEKLFF.